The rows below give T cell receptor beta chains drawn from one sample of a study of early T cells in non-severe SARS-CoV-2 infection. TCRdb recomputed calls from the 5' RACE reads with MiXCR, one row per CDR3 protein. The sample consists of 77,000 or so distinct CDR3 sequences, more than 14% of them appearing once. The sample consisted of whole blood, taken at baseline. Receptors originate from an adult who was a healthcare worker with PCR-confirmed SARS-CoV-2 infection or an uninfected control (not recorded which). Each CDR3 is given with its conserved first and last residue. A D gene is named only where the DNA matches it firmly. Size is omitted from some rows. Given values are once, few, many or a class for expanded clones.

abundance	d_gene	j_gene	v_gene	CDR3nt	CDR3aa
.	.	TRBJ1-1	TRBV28	TGTGCCAGCATAGGGGGAGGAACTGAAGCTTTCTTT	CASIGGGTEAFF
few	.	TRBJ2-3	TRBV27	TGTGCCAGCAGCCCCGGGGCGGGTCGTCGCACAGATACGCAGTATTTT	CASSPGAGRRTDTQYF
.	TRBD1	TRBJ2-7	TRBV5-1	TGCGCCAGCAGCTCTAACTACAGGGGGAGCTCCTACGAGCAGTACTTC	CASSSNYRGSSYEQYF
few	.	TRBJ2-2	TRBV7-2	TGTGCCAGCAGCTTTGCGCGGAACACCGGGGAGCTGTTTTTT	CASSFARNTGELFF
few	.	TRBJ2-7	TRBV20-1	TGCAGTGCTAGCGTTAGTCCTGGCGGCTACGAGCAGTACTTC	CSASVSPGGYEQYF
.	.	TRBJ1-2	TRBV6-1	TGTGCCAGCAGTGAACCGGGGAAGGGCGATCGCTACACCTTC	CASSEPGKGDRYTF
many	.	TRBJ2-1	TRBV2	TGTGCCAGCAGTGATGAAGTAGCGGCATACAATGAGCAGTTCTTC	CASSDEVAAYNEQFF
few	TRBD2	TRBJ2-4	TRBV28	TGTGCCAGCACCATGGGAGGGGTCTCAGCCAAAAACATTCAGTACTTC	CASTMGGVSAKNIQYF
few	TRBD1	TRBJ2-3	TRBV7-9	TGTGCCAGCAGCTTAGTGGTGGACAGGGTTGGAGATACGCAGTATTTT	CASSLVVDRVGDTQYF
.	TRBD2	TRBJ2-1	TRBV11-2	TGTGCCAGCAGCCCCCTCGGGCGTGCTAGCGGGAGTCCCTATGAGCAGTTCTTC	CASSPLGRASGSPYEQFF
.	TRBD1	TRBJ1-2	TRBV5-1	TGCGTCAGCAGCTTGGAGACAGGGGGCCGGGGCTATGGCTACACCTTC	CVSSLETGGRGYGYTF
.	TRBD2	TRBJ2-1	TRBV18	TGTGCCAGCTCACCGACTAGCGGGATCAATGAGCAGTTCTTC	CASSPTSGINEQFF
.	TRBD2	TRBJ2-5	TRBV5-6	TGTGCCAGCAGCCCGACTAGCGGGAGCCAAGAGACCCAGTACTTC	CASSPTSGSQETQYF
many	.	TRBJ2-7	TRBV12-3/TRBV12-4	TGTGCCAGCAGCCCCCGTCTGGTTCTGAACGAGCAGTACTTC	CASSPRLVLNEQYF
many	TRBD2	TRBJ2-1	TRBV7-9	TGTGCCAGCACCTTCGGCAGTAACATCGGACTAGCGGAGTACAATGAGCAGTTCTTC	CASTFGSNIGLAEYNEQFF
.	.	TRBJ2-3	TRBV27	TGTGCCAGCAGTTTCCTCCAGGGAGATACGCAGTATTTT	CASSFLQGDTQYF
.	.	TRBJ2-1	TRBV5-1	TGCGCCAGCAGCTTCACCCACAATGAGCAGTTCTTC	CASSFTHNEQFF
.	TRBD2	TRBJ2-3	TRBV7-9	TGTGCCAGCAGCCCCCGGACTAGCGGGAGGTCCTCAGATACGCAGTATTTT	CASSPRTSGRSSDTQYF
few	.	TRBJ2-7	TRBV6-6	TGTGCCAGCTGTCCCTTCCCCTCCTACGAGCAGTACTTC	CASCPFPSYEQYF
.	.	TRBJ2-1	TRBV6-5	TGTGCCAGCAGTTACCGGCTCTCCTACAATGAGCAGTTCTTC	CASSYRLSYNEQFF
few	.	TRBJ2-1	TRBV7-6	TGTGCCAGCAGCTTAGCGGAGACTTCGTCCTACAATGAGCAGTTCTTC	CASSLAETSSYNEQFF
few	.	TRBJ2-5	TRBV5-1	TGCGCCAGCAGCTCCCACAGGGAAGGGGAGACCCAGTACTTC	CASSSHREGETQYF